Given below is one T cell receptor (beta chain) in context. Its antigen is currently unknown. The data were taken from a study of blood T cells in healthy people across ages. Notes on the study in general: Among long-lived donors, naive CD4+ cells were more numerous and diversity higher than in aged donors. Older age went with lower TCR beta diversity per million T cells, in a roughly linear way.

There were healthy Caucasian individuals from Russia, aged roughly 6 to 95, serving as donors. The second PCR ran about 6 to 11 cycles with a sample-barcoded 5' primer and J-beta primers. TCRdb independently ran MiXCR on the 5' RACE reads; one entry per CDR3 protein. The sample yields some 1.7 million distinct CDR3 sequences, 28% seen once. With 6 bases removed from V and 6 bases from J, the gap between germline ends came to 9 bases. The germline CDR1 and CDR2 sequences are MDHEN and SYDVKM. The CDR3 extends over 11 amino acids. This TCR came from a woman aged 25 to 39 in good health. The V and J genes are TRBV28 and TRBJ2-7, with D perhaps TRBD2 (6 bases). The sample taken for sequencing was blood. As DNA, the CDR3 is TGTGCCAGCAGACGGGACTTCGAGCAGTACTTC. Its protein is CASRRDFEQYF.